This TCR beta chain was obtained from a study of post-analysis software for immune sequencing data. Researchers reported that TCR beta cDNA libraries carried unique molecular identifiers. Via MiXCR, TCRdb re-called the PCR reads, giving one row per CDR3 protein. The data hold roughly 730,000 distinct CDR3 sequences, with about 27% observed a single time. Broader study findings: In patients, TRBV5-6, TRBV5-1 and TRBV20-1 belonged to roughly 5 TRBV segments found more frequently than in controls.

In germline, CDR1 is SGHVS, CDR2 FQNEAQ. The V and J ends lost 2 bases and 7 bases, in that order; junction bases with no gene match: 5. There are 14 residues in the CDR3. In its sample, this clonotype was seen many times. The antigen remains unidentified. Sequenced input: blood. This receptor was identified in a girl aged 10-17 years with multiple sclerosis. The chain joins TRBV7-8 to TRBJ1-2; 9 positions agree with TRBD1. CDR3: CASSLLEDRGGYTF. CDR3 coding DNA: TGTGCCAGCAGCTTACTAGAGGACAGGGGTGGCTACACCTTC.